This T cell receptor beta chain was observed in a study of shared clonotypes between healthy human individuals. Study overall: Each donor's CD8 memory used one plate, CD8 naive two, each CD4 subset three.

The assay was carried out at the deep level. Generated by immunoSEQ multiplex PCR, the TCRdb table keeps only in-frame clones and is missing some. This table has around 88,000 clones, 60% to 70% appearing once. J was trimmed by 5 bases and V by 4 bases; bases with no gene match: 4. CDR3 length: 13 residues. Germline-derived CDR1 and CDR2 are MNHEY and SVGAGI. This clone came up many times. Its antigen is as yet unknown. Notes on the study in general: The study's rarefaction showed incomplete sorted-subset sequencing despite large depth.

Only Caucasian adults living in Nashville, Tennessee made up the donor group. The TCR sequence derives from a man in his thirties or forties in good health. The source material was memory CD8+ T cells sorted from blood. Subset noted: CD45RO+ cells pooled with CCR7-negative TemRA cells. The rearrangement joins TRBV6-5 to TRBJ2-5, with 7 bases fitting TRBD1. CDR3 in DNA: TGTGCCAGCAGTTCGGGACAGTTTGAGACCCAGTACTTC. Translating gives CASSSGQFETQYF.